Shown below are 11 T cell receptor beta chains from a single sample sequenced in a study of spatial heterogeneity in lung cancer. The sample's time point: sample taken at primary tumor resection. From tumor, nontumor lung or frozen PBMC, whole RNA was taken unsorted for sequencing. In TCRdb, the 5' RACE reads were re-called with MiXCR into one record per CDR3 protein. The profile covers 950 to 1,100 distinct CDR3 sequences, with less than 60% appearing a single time and about 42% taken by the ten largest. Sample: PBMCs, taken at surgery. Source of these receptors: a male donor with early-stage non-small cell lung cancer.

As to this clonotype: Found in a library prepared for alpha chains, this beta chain is an off-target read, and its abundance has little meaning. The V and J genes are TRBV4-1 and TRBJ2-1; 7 bases match TRBD1. Germline V gene sequence: CDR1 MGHRA, CDR2 YSYEKL. V trimming: 3 bases; J trimming: 3 bases; junction bases outside the gene matches: 5. CDR3 size: 15 residues. In DNA form, the CDR3 reads TGCGCCAGCAGCCAGCCCGGGACAGTCTACAATGAGCAGTTCTTC. Its translation is CASSQPGTVYNEQFF.

With respect to this clonotype: Since the library was made to target alpha chains, this beta chain is a stray read and its abundance is not meaningful. Written as DNA, the CDR3 is TGTGCCAGCGGGACTGCGGACCCCTTTTACAATGAGCAGTTCTTC. Protein product: CASGTADPFYNEQFF. The V gene is TRBV28, the J gene TRBJ2-1, with a weak D call TRBD2 (6 bases). V dropped 8 bases and J dropped 4 bases, with 18 bases sitting between them. The CDR3 has 15 residues. Germline V CDR1 and CDR2: MDHEN, SYDVKM.

About this clonotype: This beta chain was picked up by a library intended for alpha chains and is off target, so its count carries little meaning. The genes are TRBV25-1 and TRBJ2-1, with TRBD2 identical over 9 bases. The CDR3 runs 16 residues. Germline CDR1 reads MGHDK; CDR2 reads SYGVNS. Losses at the gene ends were 1 base for V and 3 bases for J; bases not matched to a gene: 4. CDR3 in amino acids: CASSELIAGDYNEQFF. The CDR3 region has the DNA TGTGCCAGCAGTGAATTGATAGCGGGGGACTACAATGAGCAGTTCTTC.

A word on this clonotype: Within a library made for alpha chains, this beta chain is off target, and its count is uninformative. The chain recombines TRBV11-2 with TRBJ2-1, with TRBD2 identical over 8 bases. Germline CDR1 reads SGHAT; CDR2 reads FQNNGV. CDR3 length: 15 amino acids. V dropped 3 bases and J dropped 5; count of bases not matched to a gene: 6. Here the CDR3 DNA reads TGTGCCAGCAGCTTGGTGAAAGCGGGGGACAATGAGCAGTTCTTC. This gives the protein CASSLVKAGDNEQFF.

The sample holds a few counts of this clonotype. As an off-target read in a library built for alpha chains, this beta chain has a frequency of little significance. The gene calls are TRBV7-2 and TRBJ2-7; the match to TRBD2 covers 8 bases. V trimming: 1 base; J trimming: 3 bases; junction bases outside the gene matches: 2. Looked up from germline, CDR1 is SGHTA and CDR2 is FQGNSA. The CDR3 sequence is 14 residues long. For the CDR3, the DNA is TGTGCCAGCAGCTTAGTAGCGGGGCTCTACGAGCAGTACTTC. It yields the protein CASSLVAGLYEQYF.

Worth noting for this clonotype: This beta chain is an unintended read in a library built for alpha chains; its size means little. The chain uses TRBV4-3 and TRBJ2-7; D gene uncertain. V lost 1 base to trimming and J lost 1 base, with 5 bases between them. Germline V lookup: CDR1 LGHNA, CDR2 YSLEER. The CDR3 is made up of 13 amino acids. The CDR3 here is CASSQGISYEQYF. DNA of the CDR3: TGCGCCAGCAGCCAAGGGATTTCCTACGAGCAGTACTTC.

As for this clonotype: The size of this beta chain means little, since it is a stray read in a library made for alpha chains. This chain joins TRBV12-3 or TRBV12-4 and TRBJ2-5, with D perhaps assigned TRBD1 or TRBD2 (5 bases each). CDR3 length equals 15 residues. The V end was cut by 6 bases, the J end by 4 bases, with 18 bases between. In DNA, the CDR3 is TGTGCCAGCAGCTCCGGGACCGCCGCCGGAGAGACCCAGTACTTC. Its protein is CASSSGTAAGETQYF.

This clonotype was counted between two and nine times. Within a library made for alpha chains, this beta chain is off target, and its count is uninformative. This rearrangement joins TRBV28 to TRBJ2-7, with D perhaps TRBD1 (5 bases). The germline V gene has CDR1 MDHEN and CDR2 SYDVKM. Trimming removed 6 bases from V and 8 bases from J, with 14 bases in between. The CDR3 spans 12 residues. CDR3 amino acids: CASSLPPGQQYF. CDR3 sequence (DNA): TGTGCCAGCAGCCTGCCGCCAGGGCAGCAGTACTTC.

This clonotype has more than one count but fewer than ten. This beta chain is off target for a library built for alpha chains, so its abundance means little. The chain employs TRBV9 and TRBJ2-3; D gene uncertain. V lost 0 bases and J lost 5, with 4 bases in between. Per the germline V gene, CDR1 is SGDLS and CDR2 is YYNGEE. This CDR3 is built from 12 residues. Here the CDR3 reads CASSVGEDTQYF. The DNA for the CDR3 is TGTGCCAGCAGCGTAGGGGAAGATACGCAGTATTTT.

About this clonotype itself: Within a library made for alpha chains, this beta chain is off target, and its count is uninformative. The chain uses TRBV20-1 and TRBJ2-7, with D possibly TRBD1 on 6 matching bases. The CDR3 totals 14 residues. CDR1 and CDR2 from the germline V gene are DFQATT and SNEGSKA (reference sequence). CDR3 sequence: CSAPSRDKIYEQYF. In DNA form, the CDR3 reads TGCAGCGCCCCCTCCCGGGACAAGATCTACGAGCAGTACTTC.

Notes on this clonotype: In a library made to pick up alpha chains, this beta chain is a stray read with a size that means little. This chain joins TRBV2 and TRBJ2-7; no definite D call. The germline gives CDR1 SNHLY, CDR2 FYNNEI. The CDR3 length is 11 residues. Deletions cut 0 bases from V and 12 bases from J, with 9 bases between. The CDR3 DNA is TGTGCCAGCAGTGAAGCGGGTCCTCTGTACTTC. It specifies CASSEAGPLYF.